This TCR beta chain comes out of a study of identical twins. TCRdb passed the 5' RACE reads through MiXCR, listing each CDR3 protein once. The data contain 210,000 or so distinct CDR3 sequences, 15% of them singletons. After removal of 5 bases from V and 5 bases from J, the junction contained 8 bases not matched to a gene. The CDR3 covers 15 residues. Germline CDR1 DFQATT, CDR2 SNEGSKA (reference sequence). The same data also contributed to another study, on T cells expressing NK-cell markers. That study adds: CD3+CD56+NKG2C+, CD3+CD56+NKG2C- and CD3+CD56-NKG2C+ T cells, once sorted, supplied the TCR beta repertoires.

V gene TRBV20-1 combines with J gene TRBJ2-3, with TRBD2 matching over 12 bases. The TCR sequence derives from a woman between 18 and 30 years old in good health. The sample taken for sequencing was CD8+ T cells sorted from blood. CDR3 in DNA: TGCAGTGCTTCCTCTAGCGGGGGGGCTATAGATACGCAGTATTTT. Translated, it gives CSASSSGGAIDTQYF.